These 10 T cell receptor beta chains were sequenced from one sample in a study of T cell responses to AZD1222 COVID-19 vaccine. The method was immunoSEQ multiplex PCR; TCRdb's version includes in-frame clones alone and lacks a portion of them. The table includes approximately 88,000 clones, approximately 82% detected once. The sequences come from peripheral blood, collected on day 0 of AZD1222 vaccination. The receptors come from an adult in good health.

CDR3 bases: TGTGCCAGCTCCACGGCAGGGGAGCAGTTCTTC. Protein product: CASSTAGEQFF. The genes are TRBV18 and TRBJ2-1, with D possibly being TRBD1 (5 bases). This CDR3 is built from 11 residues. V dropped 6 bases and J dropped 10 bases, with 10 bases sitting between them. In germline, CDR1 is KGHSH, CDR2 LQKENI.

The CDR3 DNA sequence: TGCGCCAGCAGCTTGGACGTCTATCCTGGCTACACCTTC. This encodes CASSLDVYPGYTF. The gene calls are TRBV5-1 and TRBJ1-2; D not resolved. The CDR3 covers 13 residues. Germline assignment: CDR1 SGHRS and CDR2 YFSETQ. Trimming left V 0 bases short and J 7 bases short, with 10 bases between.

This chain links TRBV3-1 (or the pseudogene TRBV3-2) with TRBJ1-2; D may be TRBD1 (6 bases). The CDR3 is 13 amino acids. CDR1 and CDR2 from the germline V gene are LGHDT and YNNKEL (reference sequence). With 1 base removed from V and 8 bases from J, the gap between germline ends came to 11 bases. The CDR3 sequence: CASSQVEGDGYTF. For the CDR3, the DNA is TGTGCCAGCAGCCAAGTAGAGGGGGACGGCTACACCTTC.

The rearrangement links TRBV28 to TRBJ2-1; 12 nucleotides match TRBD2. The germline V gene has CDR1 MDHEN and CDR2 SYDVKM. After removal of 6 bases from V and 5 bases from J, the junction contained 8 bases not matched to a gene. This CDR3 has 16 amino acids. CDR3 sequence reads: CASSPSLAGGHNEQFF. The CDR3 DNA reads TGTGCCAGCAGCCCCTCACTAGCGGGAGGCCACAATGAGCAGTTCTTC.

This clone was detected once. J is TRBJ2-3 and V is TRBV11-2; no firm D call. CDR3 length equals 12 residues. In germline, CDR1 is SGHAT, CDR2 FQNNGV. The ends were cut back, 0 bases at V and 9 bases at J, with 7 bases in the middle. The CDR3 loop reads CASSLDRMTQYF. DNA for the CDR3: TGTGCCAGCAGCTTAGATCGAATGACGCAGTATTTT.

This chain connects TRBV7-2 to TRBJ2-7; the match to TRBD2 covers 13 bases. The V gene's germline CDR1 is SGHTA and CDR2 FQGNSA. The CDR3 length is 13 residues. V gave up 0 bases and J gave up 10 bases; unmatched junction bases: 0. For the CDR3, the DNA is TGTGCCAGCAGCTTAGCGGGACTAGCGGGACAGTACTTC. This encodes CASSLAGLAGQYF. The full variable domain, with the rest looked up from reference TRBV7-2 and TRBJ2-7, is GAGVSQSPSNKVTEKGKDVELRCDPISGHTALYWYRQSLGQGLEFLIYFQGNSAPDKSGLPSDRFSAERTGGSVSTLTIQRTQQEDSAVYLCASSLAGLAGQYFGPGTRLTVT.

This chain joins TRBV14 and TRBJ1-6; D possibly corresponds to TRBD1 (6 bases). Looked up from germline, CDR1 is SGHDN and CDR2 is FVKESK. Trimming cost V 2 bases and J 11 bases, with 10 bases left between them. This CDR3 contains 13 residues. Here the CDR3 reads CASSQQGNAPLHF. CDR3 nucleotide sequence: TGTGCCAGCAGCCAACAGGGGAATGCACCCCTCCACTTT.

This rearrangement joins TRBV6-5 to TRBJ2-1, with 8 bases fitting TRBD1. J lost 5 bases, V lost 10 bases, and 10 bases had no gene match. The CDR3 spans 14 residues. Germline V CDR1 and CDR2: MNHEY, SVGAGI. CDR3 sequence: CAIKGGTGDNEQFF. The CDR3 region has the DNA TGTGCCATCAAGGGTGGGACAGGAGACAATGAGCAGTTCTTC.

The genes are TRBV7-2 and TRBJ2-5, with D tentatively TRBD1 or TRBD2 (5 bases each). Germline V gives CDR1 SGHTA, CDR2 FQGNSA. Trimming removed 6 bases from V and 5 bases from J, with 10 bases in between. This CDR3 contains 12 residues. DNA for the CDR3: TGTGCCAGCAGTTGGGGGACGGAGACCCAGTACTTC. It yields the protein CASSWGTETQYF.

The chain couples TRBV11-2 to TRBJ1-5, with a weak D call TRBD1 (5 bases). The length of the CDR3 is 13 residues. CDR1 is SGHAT and CDR2 is FQNNGV in the germline V gene. Trimming left V 5 bases short and J 4 bases short, with 9 bases between. The CDR3 reads CASSPDSNQPQHF. The CDR3 DNA sequence: TGTGCCAGCAGCCCTGACAGTAATCAGCCCCAGCATTTT.